Ten or more counts support the clone carrying this T cell receptor (beta chain). What it binds is unknown. These data originate in a study of identical twins. The study, taken as a whole, reports: Models underpredicted monozygotic twin sharing of out-of-frame TCR alpha.

The ends lost 6 bases at V and 9 bases at J; junction bases unmatched: 15. CDR1 and CDR2 (germline): SGHTA, FQGTGA. This CDR3 has 16 amino acids. One entry per CDR3 protein, called by TCRdb with MiXCR from the 5' RACE reads. The sample contains approximately 150,000 distinct CDR3 sequences, under 4.5% of which appear only once. Sequenced material: memory T cells sorted from blood. The sequence was collected from a man aged 18 to 29 in good health. The chain has TRBV7-3 and TRBJ2-1; 9 bases match TRBD2. CDR3 bases: TGTGCCAGCAGTCCCGGCGGGGGGGTCTACAATGGTGAGCAGTTCTTC. Translation: CASSPGGGVYNGEQFF.